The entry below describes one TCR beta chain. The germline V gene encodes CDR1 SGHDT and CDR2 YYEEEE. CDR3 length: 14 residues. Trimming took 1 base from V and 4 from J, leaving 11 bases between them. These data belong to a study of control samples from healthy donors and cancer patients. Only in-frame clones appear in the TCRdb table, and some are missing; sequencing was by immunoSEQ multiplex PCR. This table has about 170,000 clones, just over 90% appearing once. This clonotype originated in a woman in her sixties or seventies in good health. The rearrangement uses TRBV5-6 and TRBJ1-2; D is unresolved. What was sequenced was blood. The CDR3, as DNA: TGTGCCAGCAGCTTGATAGTCCTGGTCTATGGCTACACCTTC. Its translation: CASSLIVLVYGYTF. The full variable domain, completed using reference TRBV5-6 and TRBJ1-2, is DAGVTQSPTHLIKTRGQQVTLRCSPKSGHDTVSWYQQALGQGPQFIFQYYEEEERQRGNFPDRFSGHQFPNYSSELNVNALLLGDSALYLCASSLIVLVYGYTFGSGTRLTVV.